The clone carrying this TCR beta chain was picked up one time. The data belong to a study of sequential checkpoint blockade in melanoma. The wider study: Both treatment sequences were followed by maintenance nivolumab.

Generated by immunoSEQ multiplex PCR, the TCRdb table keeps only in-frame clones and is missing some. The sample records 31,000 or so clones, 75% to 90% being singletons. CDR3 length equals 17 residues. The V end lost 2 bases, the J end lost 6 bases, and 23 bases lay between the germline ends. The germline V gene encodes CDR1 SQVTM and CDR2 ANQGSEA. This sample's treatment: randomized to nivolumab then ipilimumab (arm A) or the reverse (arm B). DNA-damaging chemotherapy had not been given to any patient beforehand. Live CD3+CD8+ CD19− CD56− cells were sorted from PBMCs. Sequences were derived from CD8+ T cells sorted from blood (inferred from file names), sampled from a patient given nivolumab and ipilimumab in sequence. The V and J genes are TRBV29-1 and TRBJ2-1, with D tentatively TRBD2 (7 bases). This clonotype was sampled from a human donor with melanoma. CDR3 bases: TGCAGCGTTGAAAAGGTTGGGGGGGCATCCGTTTCCAATGAGCAGTTCTTC. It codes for CSVEKVGGASVSNEQFF.